The 23 T cell receptor beta chains in this list originate from one sample, sequenced in a study of blood T cell repertoires in COVID-19. Libraries were prepared by immunoSEQ multiplex PCR; TCRdb keeps only in-frame clonotypes and omits some of them. The sample includes about 220,000 clones, 85% of them seen just once. Sequencing used peripheral blood. The source is a man aged 50 to 59 who had recovered from COVID-19.

The chain joins TRBV19 to TRBJ2-3; 10 bases agree with TRBD2. The J segment lost 2 bases and the V segment lost 6 bases, leaving 11 bases of the junction unmatched. CDR1 LNHDA and CDR2 SQIVND come from the germline V gene (reference sequence). The CDR3 consists of 17 residues. The CDR3 sequence: CASSASGSLPHTDTQYF. The DNA of the CDR3 is TGTGCCAGTAGCGCTAGCGGGAGTCTCCCACACACAGATACGCAGTATTTT.

The chain joins TRBV19 to TRBJ1-2, with D perhaps TRBD1 (6 bases). Trimming removed 4 bases at V and 5 bases at J, with 17 bases between. Germline CDR1 LNHDA, CDR2 SQIVND (reference sequence). The CDR3 covers 15 residues. The CDR3 sequence: CASSNQLTGSYGYTF. CDR3 coding DNA: TGTGCCAGTAGTAATCAACTCACAGGGAGTTATGGCTACACCTTC.

The genes are TRBV29-1 and TRBJ1-2, with D uncertain. The germline gives CDR1 SQVTM, CDR2 ANQGSEA. With 5 bases removed from V and 2 bases from J, the gap between germline ends came to 9 bases. This CDR3 is 12 amino acids long. The chain's CDR3 is CSVSSVNYGYTF. In DNA, the CDR3 is TGCAGCGTTAGTTCAGTCAACTATGGCTACACCTTC.

The CDR3 sequence is CASRARGGWNTEAFF. The CDR3 DNA follows: TGTGCCAGCAGGGCCCGAGGGGGCTGGAACACTGAAGCTTTCTTT. V gene TRBV6-5 combines with J gene TRBJ1-1, with 7 bases lining up with TRBD1. Germline V lookup: CDR1 MNHEY, CDR2 SVGAGI. V trimming: 6 bases; J trimming: 1 base; junction bases outside the gene matches: 8. The CDR3 extends over 15 amino acids.

The V and J genes are TRBV6-2 or TRBV6-3 and TRBJ2-7; TRBD2 aligns across 13 bases. CDR3 length: 15 residues. Germline loops: CDR1 MNHEY, CDR2 SVGEGT. Germline trimming cut 0 bases from V and 8 bases from J; bases unmatched to any gene: 4. The CDR3 bases are TGTGCCAGCAGTTACTCGGGACTAGCGGGGTTAAAGCAGTACTTC. Encoded protein: CASSYSGLAGLKQYF.

This chain joins TRBV15 and TRBJ1-4; D unclear. The CDR3 loop spans 18 amino acids. V lost 0 bases and J 0 bases, leaving 14 bases between the germline ends. Germline V lookup: CDR1 LNHNV, CDR2 YYDKDF (reference sequence). For the CDR3, the DNA is TGTGCCACCAGCAGAGATCCTCTGTCGGGGTCAACTAATGAAAAACTGTTTTTT. Its translation is CATSRDPLSGSTNEKLFF. Using reference TRBV15 and TRBJ1-4 for the parts outside the CDR3, the full variable domain is DAMVIQNPRYQVTQFGKPVTLSCSQTLNHNVMYWYQQKSSQAPKLLFHYYDKDFNNEADTPDNFQSRRPNTSFCFLDIRSPGLGDTAMYLCATSRDPLSGSTNEKLFFGSGTQLSVL.

The gene calls are TRBV5-6 and TRBJ2-1; 7 bases are shared with TRBD2. The CDR3 consists of 14 residues. With V trimmed by 5 bases and J by 8 bases, 10 bases remained unmatched. Germline CDR1 is SGHDT and CDR2 is YYEEEE. This chain's CDR3 is CASRAGEVVDEQFF. CDR3 DNA: TGTGCCAGCAGGGCGGGAGAGGTAGTGGATGAGCAGTTCTTC.

The chain is built from TRBV5-5 and TRBJ2-5; 11 nucleotides agree with TRBD1. The CDR3 length is 16 residues. V was pared by 4 bases and J by 1 base, with 6 bases of the junction left unmatched. CDR1 and CDR2 (germline): SGHKS, YYEKEE (reference sequence). As DNA, the CDR3 is TGTGCCAGCAGCGATCCGGGACAGGGGGTCCAAGAGACCCAGTACTTC. This sequence encodes CASSDPGQGVQETQYF.

The chain employs TRBV7-8 and TRBJ2-1; TRBD1 is a possible D gene (6 bases). There are 13 residues in the CDR3. Germline V gene lookup returns CDR1 SGHVS and CDR2 FQNEAQ. Trimming cost V 2 bases and J 10 bases, with 12 bases left between them. CDR3 amino acids: CASSLNRVNEQFF. The CDR3 DNA follows: TGTGCCAGCAGCTTAAACAGGGTAAACGAGCAGTTCTTC.

J is TRBJ1-2 and V is TRBV28; tentatively, D is TRBD1 (6 bases). Trimming left V 3 bases short and J 4 bases short, with 9 bases between. This CDR3 has 13 residues. In germline, CDR1 is MDHEN, CDR2 SYDVKM. CDR3 sequence reads: CASSLSDSYGYTF. DNA of the CDR3: TGTGCCAGCAGTTTGTCGGACAGCTATGGCTACACCTTC.

The chain employs TRBV7-8 and TRBJ2-7; perhaps TRBD1 as D (5 bases). Germline assignment: CDR1 SGHVS and CDR2 FQNEAQ. The CDR3 contains 14 residues. V lost 5 bases to trimming and J lost 0 bases, with 11 bases between them. CDR3 sequence reads: CASSPLDSSYEQYF. CDR3 DNA: TGTGCCAGCAGCCCCCTCGACAGCTCCTACGAGCAGTACTTC.

This chain connects TRBV12-3 or TRBV12-4 to TRBJ1-2; D is unclear. The CDR3 length is 13 residues. With 3 bases removed from V and 4 bases from J, the gap between germline ends came to 9 bases. Here the CDR3 DNA reads TGTGCCAGCAGTTTGGTTCAGGTCTATGGCTACACCTTC. Protein product: CASSLVQVYGYTF.

This rearrangement joins TRBV6-2 or TRBV6-3 to TRBJ1-2; unclear D gene. Germline CDR1 reads MNHEY; CDR2 reads SVGEGT. V was cut by 2 bases and J by 0 bases, with 7 bases left in between. The CDR3 is 14 amino acids. The CDR3 protein is CASSYRRTNYGYTF. DNA of the CDR3: TGTGCCAGCAGTTACCGGCGGACTAACTATGGCTACACCTTC.

This chain joins TRBV4-2 and TRBJ2-3; 12 bases align to TRBD2. The V segment lost 8 bases and the J segment 3 bases; nucleotides outside the gene matches: 15. CDR1 is LGHNA and CDR2 is YNFKEQ in the germline V gene. This CDR3 is 18 amino acids long. The CDR3 DNA reads TGTGCCAGCGGACGCGGCAGGGAACTAGCGGGAGGTACAGATACGCAGTATTTT. This gives the protein CASGRGRELAGGTDTQYF.

The chain carries TRBV30 and TRBJ2-7; possibly TRBD1 for D (6 bases). This CDR3 spans 13 amino acids. From germline, CDR1 is GTSNPN and CDR2 SVGIG (reference sequence). V shed 1 base and J shed 3 bases, with 10 bases lying between them. CDR3 protein: CAWSGQVGYEQYF. The CDR3 DNA follows: TGTGCCTGGAGTGGACAGGTAGGCTACGAGCAGTACTTC.

This chain links TRBV19 with TRBJ1-5; D ambiguous. Between the trimmed V and J ends, which lost 3 bases and 0 bases, there was a span of 9 bases. Germline assignment: CDR1 LNHDA and CDR2 SQIVND (reference sequence). The length of the CDR3 is 15 residues. Here the CDR3 DNA reads TGTGCCAGTAGTATTGGGCAGTATAGCAATCAGCCCCAGCATTTT. Translated, it gives CASSIGQYSNQPQHF.

CDR3 nucleotide sequence: TGCGCCAGCAGCCAAGATTTGGGACTAGCGGGTCAAGAGACCCAGTACTTC. Its protein product is CASSQDLGLAGQETQYF. This chain links TRBV4-1 with TRBJ2-5; 12 bases match TRBD2. Germline V gives CDR1 MGHRA, CDR2 YSYEKL. The CDR3 runs 17 residues. Trimming removed 0 bases from V and 2 bases from J; junction bases left unmatched: 4.

This clone has a single count. J is TRBJ2-5 and V is TRBV18, with 10 bases matching TRBD2. Germline trimming cut 1 base from V and 5 bases from J; bases unmatched to any gene: 4. The germline V gene has CDR1 KGHSH and CDR2 LQKENI. The CDR3 loop spans 15 amino acids. The DNA for the CDR3 is TGTGCCAGCTCACCACTTTCAGCGGGAGGGGAGACCCAGTACTTC. Its protein product is CASSPLSAGGETQYF. Variable domain in full (rest from reference TRBV18 and TRBJ2-5): NAGVMQNPRHLVRRRGQEARLRCSPMKGHSHVYWYRQLPEEGLKFMVYLQKENIIDESGMPKERFSAEFPKEGPSILRIQQVVRGDSAAYFCASSPLSAGGETQYFGPGTRLLVL.

The chain uses TRBV30 and TRBJ1-1; D is uncertain. Germline CDR1 GTSNPN, CDR2 SVGIG (reference sequence). The CDR3 runs to 13 residues. The V end was cut by 4 bases, the J end by 2 bases, with 11 bases between. Here the CDR3 reads CAWTKSDNTEAFF. The CDR3 coding sequence is TGTGCCTGGACGAAAAGCGATAACACTGAAGCTTTCTTT.

J is TRBJ2-1 and V is TRBV28; D call uncertain. This CDR3 spans 14 amino acids. Germline V gene sequence: CDR1 MDHEN, CDR2 SYDVKM. V dropped 2 bases and J dropped 3 bases, with 8 bases sitting between them. CDR3 region: CASSLGPIYNEQFF. For the CDR3, the DNA is TGTGCCAGCAGTTTAGGGCCGATCTACAATGAGCAGTTCTTC.

The chain carries TRBV28 and TRBJ1-2; 7 bases agree with TRBD1. J gave up 7 bases and V 6 bases, and 11 bases lay outside the gene matches. The CDR3 length is 14 residues. The germline gives CDR1 MDHEN, CDR2 SYDVKM. CDR3 sequence reads: CASRDFDRVGGYTF. CDR3 DNA sequence: TGTGCCAGCAGAGACTTCGACAGGGTGGGTGGCTACACCTTC.

V and J are TRBV4-1 and TRBJ2-3; 10 nucleotides agree with TRBD2. The CDR3 has 16 residues. Germline V gene data show CDR1 as MGHRA and CDR2 as YSYEKL. Losses at the gene ends were 3 bases for V and 2 bases for J; bases not matched to a gene: 5. CDR3 sequence (DNA): TGCGCCAGCAGCCATCTAAGCGGGAGGGACACAGATACGCAGTATTTT. This gives the protein CASSHLSGRDTDTQYF.

This clone was observed a single time. The chain recombines TRBV6-2 or TRBV6-3 with TRBJ1-2; weak D call: TRBD1 (6 bases). This CDR3 region has 15 residues. Between the trimmed V and J ends, which lost 0 bases and 5 bases, there was a span of 13 bases. Germline values: CDR1 MNHEY, CDR2 SVGEGT. The CDR3 sequence: CASSYSKGVGYGYTF. The CDR3 DNA is TGTGCCAGCAGTTACTCGAAGGGGGTTGGATATGGCTACACCTTC.